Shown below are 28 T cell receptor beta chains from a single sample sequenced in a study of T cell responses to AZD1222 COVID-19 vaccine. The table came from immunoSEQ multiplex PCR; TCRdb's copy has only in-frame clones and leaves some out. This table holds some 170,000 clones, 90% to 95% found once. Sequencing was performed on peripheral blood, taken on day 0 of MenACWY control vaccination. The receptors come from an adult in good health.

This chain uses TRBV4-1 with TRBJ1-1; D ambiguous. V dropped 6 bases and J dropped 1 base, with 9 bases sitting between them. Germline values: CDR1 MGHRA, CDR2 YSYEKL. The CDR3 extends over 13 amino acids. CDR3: CASSSRENTEAFF. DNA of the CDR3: TGCGCCAGCAGTTCCCGGGAGAACACTGAAGCTTTCTTT.

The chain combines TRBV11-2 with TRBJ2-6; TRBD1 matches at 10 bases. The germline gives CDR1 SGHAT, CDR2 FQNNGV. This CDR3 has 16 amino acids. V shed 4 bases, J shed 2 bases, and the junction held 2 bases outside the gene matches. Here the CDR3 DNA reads TGTGCCAGCAGCTGGGGGACAGGGGCTGGGGCCAACGTCCTGACTTTC. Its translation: CASSWGTGAGANVLTF.

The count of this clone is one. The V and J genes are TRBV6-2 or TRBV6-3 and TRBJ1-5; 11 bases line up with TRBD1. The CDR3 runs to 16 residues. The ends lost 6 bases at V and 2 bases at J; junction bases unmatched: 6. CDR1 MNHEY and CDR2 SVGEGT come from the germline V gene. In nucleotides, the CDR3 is TGTGCCAGCAGCCCCAGGGGACAGGGGGGCAATCAGCCCCAGCATTTT. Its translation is CASSPRGQGGNQPQHF.

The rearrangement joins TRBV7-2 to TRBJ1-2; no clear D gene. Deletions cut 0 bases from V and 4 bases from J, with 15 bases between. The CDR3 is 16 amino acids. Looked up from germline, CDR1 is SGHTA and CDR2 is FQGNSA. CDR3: CASSLAASSDPYGYTF. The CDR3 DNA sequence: TGTGCCAGCAGCTTAGCGGCTAGCTCTGATCCCTATGGCTACACCTTC.

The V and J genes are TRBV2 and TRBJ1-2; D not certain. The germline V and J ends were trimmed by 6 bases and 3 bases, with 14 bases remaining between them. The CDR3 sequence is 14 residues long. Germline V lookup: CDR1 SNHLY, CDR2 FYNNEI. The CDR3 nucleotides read TGTGCCAGCAGGCGGACGCGGGCGGACTATGGCTACACCTTC. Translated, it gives CASRRTRADYGYTF.

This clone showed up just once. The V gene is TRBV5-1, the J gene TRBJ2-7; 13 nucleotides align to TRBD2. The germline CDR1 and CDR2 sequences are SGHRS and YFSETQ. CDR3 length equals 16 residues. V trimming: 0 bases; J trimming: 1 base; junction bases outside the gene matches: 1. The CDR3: CASSLGLAGGSYEQYF. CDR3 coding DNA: TGCGCCAGCAGCTTGGGACTAGCGGGAGGATCCTACGAGCAGTACTTC.

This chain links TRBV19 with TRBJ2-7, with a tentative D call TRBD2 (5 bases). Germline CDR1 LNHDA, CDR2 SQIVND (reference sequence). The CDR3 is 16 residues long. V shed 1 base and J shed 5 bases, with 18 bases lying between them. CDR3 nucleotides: TGTGCCAGTAGTATAGCAATTGGGTCGGGGAACCACGAGCAGTACTTC. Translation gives CASSIAIGSGNHEQYF.

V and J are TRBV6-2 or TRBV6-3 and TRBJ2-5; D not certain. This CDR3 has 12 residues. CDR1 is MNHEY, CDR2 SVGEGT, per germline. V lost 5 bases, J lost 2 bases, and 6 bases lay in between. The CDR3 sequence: CASSPGQETQYF. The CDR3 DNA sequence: TGTGCCAGCAGTCCAGGTCAAGAGACCCAGTACTTC.

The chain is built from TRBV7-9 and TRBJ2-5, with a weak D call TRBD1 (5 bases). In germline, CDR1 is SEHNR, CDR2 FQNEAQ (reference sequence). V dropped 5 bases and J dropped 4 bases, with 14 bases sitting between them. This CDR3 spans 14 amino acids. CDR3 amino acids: CASSGQGQGETQYF. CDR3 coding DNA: TGTGCCAGCAGCGGCCAGGGTCAGGGAGAGACCCAGTACTTC.

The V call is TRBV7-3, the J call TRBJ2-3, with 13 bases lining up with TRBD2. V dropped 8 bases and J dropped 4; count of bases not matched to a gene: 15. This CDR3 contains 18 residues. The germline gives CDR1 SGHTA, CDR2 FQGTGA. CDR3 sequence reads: CASRRWGGTSGISDTQYF. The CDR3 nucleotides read TGTGCCAGCCGCCGCTGGGGGGGGACTAGCGGGATTTCAGATACGCAGTATTTT.

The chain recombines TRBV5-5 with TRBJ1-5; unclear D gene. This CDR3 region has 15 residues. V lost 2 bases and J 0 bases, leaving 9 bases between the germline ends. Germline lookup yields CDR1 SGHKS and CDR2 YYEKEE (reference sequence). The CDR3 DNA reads TGTGCCAGCAGCTTCACCACTAATAGCAATCAGCCCCAGCATTTT. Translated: CASSFTTNSNQPQHF.

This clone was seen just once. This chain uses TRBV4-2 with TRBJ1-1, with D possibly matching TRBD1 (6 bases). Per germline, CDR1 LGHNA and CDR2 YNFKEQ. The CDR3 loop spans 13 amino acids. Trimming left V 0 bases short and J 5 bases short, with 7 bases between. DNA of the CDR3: TGTGCCAGCAGCCAAGAAAGGGGGACTGAAGCTTTCTTT. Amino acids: CASSQERGTEAFF.

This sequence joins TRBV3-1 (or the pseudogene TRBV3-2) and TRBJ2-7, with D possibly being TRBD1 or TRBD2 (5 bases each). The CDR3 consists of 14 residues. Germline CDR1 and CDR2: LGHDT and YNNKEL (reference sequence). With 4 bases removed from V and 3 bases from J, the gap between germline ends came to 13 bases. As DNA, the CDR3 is TGTGCCAGCAGCCGCACTGGGGGAAACTACGAGCAGTACTTC. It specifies CASSRTGGNYEQYF.

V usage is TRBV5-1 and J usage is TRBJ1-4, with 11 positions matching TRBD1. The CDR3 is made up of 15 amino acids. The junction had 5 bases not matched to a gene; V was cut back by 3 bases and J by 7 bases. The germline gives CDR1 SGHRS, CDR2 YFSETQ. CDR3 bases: TGCGCCAGCAGCTCCCAGGGGACAGGGGGTGAAAAACTGTTTTTT. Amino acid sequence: CASSSQGTGGEKLFF. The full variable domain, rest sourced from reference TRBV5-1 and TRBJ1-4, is KAGVTQTPRYLIKTRGQQVTLSCSPISGHRSVSWYQQTPGQGLQFLFEYFSETQRNKGNFPGRFSGRQFSNSRSEMNVSTLELGDSALYLCASSSQGTGGEKLFFGSGTQLSVL.

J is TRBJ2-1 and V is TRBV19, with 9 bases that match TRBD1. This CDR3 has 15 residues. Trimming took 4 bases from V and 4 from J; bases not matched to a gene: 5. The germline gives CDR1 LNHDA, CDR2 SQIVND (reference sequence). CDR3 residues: CASSNQQGAYNEQFF. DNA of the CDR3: TGTGCCAGTAGTAACCAACAGGGGGCTTACAATGAGCAGTTCTTC.

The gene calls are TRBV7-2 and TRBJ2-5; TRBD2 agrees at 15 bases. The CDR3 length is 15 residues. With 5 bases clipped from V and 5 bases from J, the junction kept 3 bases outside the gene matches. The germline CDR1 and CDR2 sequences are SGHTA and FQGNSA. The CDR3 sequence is CASSGTSGRSETQYF. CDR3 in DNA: TGTGCCAGCAGCGGGACTAGCGGGAGGAGCGAGACCCAGTACTTC.

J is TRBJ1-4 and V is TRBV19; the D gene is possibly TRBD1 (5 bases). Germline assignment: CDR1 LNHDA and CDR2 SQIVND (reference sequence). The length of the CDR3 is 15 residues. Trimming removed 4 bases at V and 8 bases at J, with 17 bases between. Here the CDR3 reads CASSRVGGDGEKLFF. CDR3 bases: TGTGCCAGTAGTAGGGTTGGAGGGGATGGAGAAAAACTGTTTTTT.

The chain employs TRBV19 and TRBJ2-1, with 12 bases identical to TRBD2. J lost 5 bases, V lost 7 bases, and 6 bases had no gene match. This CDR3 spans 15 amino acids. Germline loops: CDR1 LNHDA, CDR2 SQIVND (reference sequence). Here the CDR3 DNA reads TGTGCCAGTACGGCTAGCGGGAGGGCCCACAATGAGCAGTTCTTC. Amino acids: CASTASGRAHNEQFF.

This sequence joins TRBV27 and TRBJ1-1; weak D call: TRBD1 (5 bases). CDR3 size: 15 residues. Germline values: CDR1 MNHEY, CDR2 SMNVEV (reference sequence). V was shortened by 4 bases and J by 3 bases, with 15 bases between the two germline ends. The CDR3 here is CASSSGGDADTEAFF. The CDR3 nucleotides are TGTGCCAGCAGTTCGGGGGGGGACGCGGACACTGAAGCTTTCTTT.

In DNA, the CDR3 is TGTGCCAGCAGCTTAGTAATAGGGACAGCGAACACTGAAGCTTTCTTT. Encoded protein: CASSLVIGTANTEAFF. V and J are TRBV7-9 and TRBJ1-1; TRBD1 agrees at 7 bases. Germline V gene sequence: CDR1 SEHNR, CDR2 FQNEAQ (reference sequence). The J segment lost 1 base and the V segment lost 1 base, leaving 6 bases of the junction unmatched. The CDR3 is 16 residues long.

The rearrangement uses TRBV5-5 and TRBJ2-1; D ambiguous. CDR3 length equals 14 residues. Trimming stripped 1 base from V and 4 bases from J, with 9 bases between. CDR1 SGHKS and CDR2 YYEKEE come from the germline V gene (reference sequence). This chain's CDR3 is CASSLPRGYNEQFF. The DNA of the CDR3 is TGTGCCAGCAGCTTGCCCCGCGGATACAATGAGCAGTTCTTC.

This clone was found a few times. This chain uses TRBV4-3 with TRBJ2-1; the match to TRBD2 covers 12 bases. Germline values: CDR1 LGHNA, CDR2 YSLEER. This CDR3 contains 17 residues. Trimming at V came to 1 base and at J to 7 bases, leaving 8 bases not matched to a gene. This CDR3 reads CASSQGATSGSVNEQFF. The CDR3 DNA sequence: TGCGCCAGCAGCCAAGGGGCGACTAGCGGGAGCGTAAATGAGCAGTTCTTC.

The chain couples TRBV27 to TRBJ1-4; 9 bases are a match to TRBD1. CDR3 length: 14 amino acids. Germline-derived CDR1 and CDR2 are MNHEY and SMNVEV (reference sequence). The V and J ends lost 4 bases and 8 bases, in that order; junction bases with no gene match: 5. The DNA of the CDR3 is TGTGCCAGCAGTTCCGGGACAGGGCCCGAAAAACTGTTTTTT. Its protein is CASSSGTGPEKLFF.

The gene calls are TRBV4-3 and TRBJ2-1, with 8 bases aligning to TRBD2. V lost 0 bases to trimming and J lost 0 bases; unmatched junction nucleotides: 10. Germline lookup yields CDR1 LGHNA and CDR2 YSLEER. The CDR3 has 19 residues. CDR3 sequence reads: CASSQDLTSGTSSYNEQFF. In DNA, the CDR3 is TGCGCCAGCAGCCAAGATCTAACTAGCGGCACTAGCTCCTACAATGAGCAGTTCTTC.

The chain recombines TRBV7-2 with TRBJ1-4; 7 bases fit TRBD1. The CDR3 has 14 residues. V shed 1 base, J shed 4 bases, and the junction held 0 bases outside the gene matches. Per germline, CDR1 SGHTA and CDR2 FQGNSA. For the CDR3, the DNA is TGTGCCAGCAGCTTAGGACAGGGTAATGAAAAACTGTTTTTT. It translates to CASSLGQGNEKLFF.

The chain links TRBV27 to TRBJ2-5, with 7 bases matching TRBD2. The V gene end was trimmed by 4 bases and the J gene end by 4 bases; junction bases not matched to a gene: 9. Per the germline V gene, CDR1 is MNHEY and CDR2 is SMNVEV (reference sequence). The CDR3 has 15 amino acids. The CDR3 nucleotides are TGTGCCAGCAGTTCTTTAGGTGCGGGGGTAGAGACCCAGTACTTC. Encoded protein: CASSSLGAGVETQYF.

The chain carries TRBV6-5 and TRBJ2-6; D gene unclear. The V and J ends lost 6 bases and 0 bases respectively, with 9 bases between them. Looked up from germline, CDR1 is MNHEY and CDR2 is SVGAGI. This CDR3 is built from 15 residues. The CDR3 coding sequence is TGTGCCAGCAGGGACCGCCTCTCTGGGGCCAACGTCCTGACTTTC. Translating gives CASRDRLSGANVLTF.

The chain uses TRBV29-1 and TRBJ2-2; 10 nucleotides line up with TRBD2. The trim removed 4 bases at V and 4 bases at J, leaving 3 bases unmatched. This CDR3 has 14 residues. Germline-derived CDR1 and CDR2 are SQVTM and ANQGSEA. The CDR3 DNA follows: TGCAGCGTTGGAGCGGGAGGGACCACCGGGGAGCTGTTTTTT. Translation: CSVGAGGTTGELFF.